The next 31 T cell receptor beta chains were all read from a single sample in a study of cytomegalovirus exposure and HLA in healthy donors. The PCR ran on 60 Vbeta and 13 Jbeta primers. The assay was immunoSEQ multiplex PCR, and TCRdb's table has in-frame clones only and misses some. This table has some 160,000 clones, around 80% appearing once. Sequenced sample: PBMCs. The receptors were gathered from a man between 45 and 60 years old in good health and CMV-seropositive.

As concerns this clone: Other DNA sequences from this sample encode an identical CDR3 as well. The genes are TRBV19 and TRBJ1-5; D gene unclear. V lost 3 bases, J lost 7 bases, and 7 bases lay in between. The CDR3 is made up of 12 amino acids. Germline CDR1 is LNHDA and CDR2 is SQIVND (reference sequence). CDR3 in amino acids: CASSIGGQPQHF. As DNA, the CDR3 is TGTGCCAGTAGTATCGGCGGCCAGCCCCAGCATTTT.

V is TRBV14 and J is TRBJ2-3, with 7 bases aligning to TRBD2. This CDR3 has 17 residues. CDR1 and CDR2 (germline): SGHDN, FVKESK. Trimming took 1 base from V and 2 from J; bases not matched to a gene: 9. The CDR3 coding sequence is TGTGCCAGCAGCCAAGCGACTAGCACAAGATACACAGATACGCAGTATTTT. Its protein product is CASSQATSTRYTDTQYF.

This clone has only one observation. The rearrangement uses TRBV27 and TRBJ1-1; 8 bases match TRBD1. The CDR3 is made up of 15 amino acids. The ends lost 6 bases at V and 1 base at J; junction bases unmatched: 7. The germline V gene has CDR1 MNHEY and CDR2 SMNVEV (reference sequence). The CDR3 nucleotides read TGTGCCAGCAGAATAAGCAGGGGGCGGAACACTGAAGCTTTCTTT. As protein: CASRISRGRNTEAFF.

The chain is built from TRBV14 and TRBJ1-2; D unresolved. Deletions cut 1 base from V and 4 bases from J, with 10 bases between. Germline loops: CDR1 SGHDN, CDR2 FVKESK. The CDR3 contains 14 residues. The CDR3 region has the DNA TGTGCCAGCAGCCAAGTCAACAGCCCCTATGGCTACACCTTC. The encoded protein is CASSQVNSPYGYTF. Full variable domain (rest looked up from reference TRBV14 and TRBJ1-2): EAGVTQFPSHSVIEKGQTVTLRCDPISGHDNLYWYRRVMGKEIKFLLHFVKESKQDESGMPNNRFLAERTGGTYSTLKVQPAELEDSGVYFCASSQVNSPYGYTFGSGTRLTVV.

CDR3 amino acids: CATLRAGSTDTQYF. The CDR3 DNA reads TGTGCCACCCTACGCGCGGGGAGCACAGATACGCAGTATTTT. The rearrangement uses TRBV27 and TRBJ2-3; D possibly corresponds to TRBD2 (6 bases). This CDR3 contains 14 residues. Trimming cost V 10 bases and J 0 bases, with 14 bases left between them. From germline, CDR1 is MNHEY and CDR2 SMNVEV (reference sequence).

This chain connects TRBV6-6 to TRBJ1-5; 7 bases line up with TRBD1. This CDR3 comprises 13 residues. V trimming: 2 bases; J trimming: 10 bases; junction bases outside the gene matches: 5. Germline CDR1 is MNHNY and CDR2 is SVGAGI (reference sequence). CDR3 amino acids: CASSYGTALPQHF. For the CDR3, the DNA is TGTGCCAGCAGTTACGGGACAGCCCTACCCCAGCATTTT.

This rearrangement joins TRBV5-6 to TRBJ1-2; D gene ambiguous. The CDR3 length is 14 residues. Per germline, CDR1 SGHDT and CDR2 YYEEEE. V lost 1 base and J lost 1, with 8 bases in between. In DNA, the CDR3 is TGTGCCAGCAGCTTGAGGAGTGTTAACTATGGCTACACCTTC. This sequence encodes CASSLRSVNYGYTF.

This sequence joins TRBV10-1 and TRBJ2-3, with 11 bases that match TRBD2. V dropped 5 bases and J dropped 4; count of bases not matched to a gene: 5. Per the germline V gene, CDR1 is WNHNN and CDR2 is SYGVQD (reference sequence). The CDR3 sequence is 15 residues long. The CDR3 spells CASSMTSGKADTQYF. The CDR3 DNA reads as TGCGCCAGCAGTATGACTAGCGGGAAGGCAGATACGCAGTATTTT.

This sequence joins TRBV11-2 and TRBJ2-5; 14 bases are a match to TRBD2. The CDR3 loop spans 17 amino acids. V shed 6 bases, J shed 4 bases, and the junction held 10 bases outside the gene matches. Germline V CDR1 and CDR2: SGHAT, FQNNGV. CDR3 bases: TGTGCCAGCAGAGCCGGGACTAGCGGGAGAAGGGTAGAGACCCAGTACTTC. Protein sequence: CASRAGTSGRRVETQYF.

The chain joins TRBV27 to TRBJ1-4; D is perhaps TRBD1 (6 bases). The CDR3 totals 14 residues. V lost 3 bases and J lost 8, with 13 bases in between. CDR1 MNHEY and CDR2 SMNVEV come from the germline V gene (reference sequence). DNA of the CDR3: TGTGCCAGCAGTTTCCTGGCCCAGGGGGAAAAACTGTTTTTT. Its protein is CASSFLAQGEKLFF.

This chain joins TRBV19 and TRBJ2-1; D possibly corresponds to TRBD2 (5 bases). There are 14 residues in the CDR3. Germline V gene lookup returns CDR1 LNHDA and CDR2 SQIVND (reference sequence). The germline V and J ends were trimmed by 10 bases and 4 bases, with 17 bases remaining between them. The CDR3 DNA sequence: TGTGCCACACGACCCGAGCGGTCTTACAATGAGCAGTTCTTC. It codes for CATRPERSYNEQFF.

This sequence joins TRBV7-9 and TRBJ2-1, with 9 bases lining up with TRBD1. The CDR3 consists of 15 residues. The V gene's germline CDR1 is SEHNR and CDR2 FQNEAQ (reference sequence). V dropped 7 bases and J dropped 7; count of bases not matched to a gene: 11. This chain's CDR3 is CASTIAQGATNEQFF. CDR3 bases: TGTGCCAGCACCATAGCACAGGGGGCTACAAATGAGCAGTTCTTC.

This clone has a single count. The rearrangement uses TRBV6-1 and TRBJ2-7; a possible D gene is TRBD1 (6 bases). Germline V gene sequence: CDR1 MNHNS, CDR2 SASEGT. The CDR3 consists of 14 residues. V was trimmed by 6 bases and J by 1 base, leaving 13 bases between them. DNA of the CDR3: TGTGCCAGCAGACCCTCACAGGGATCCTACGAGCAGTACTTC. This encodes CASRPSQGSYEQYF.

The CDR3 region is CASRGTSGSGNEQFF. The CDR3, as DNA: TGTGCCAGCAGGGGGACTAGCGGGAGTGGTAATGAGCAGTTCTTC. The chain links TRBV2 to TRBJ2-1; TRBD2 agrees at 14 bases. CDR1 and CDR2 from the germline V gene are SNHLY and FYNNEI. Losses at the gene ends were 6 bases for V and 7 bases for J; bases not matched to a gene: 5. The CDR3 totals 15 residues.

The rearrangement joins TRBV4-1 to TRBJ1-1; D gene uncertain. Germline V lookup: CDR1 MGHRA, CDR2 YSYEKL. CDR3 length: 14 residues. The V and J ends lost 0 bases and 5 bases respectively, with 10 bases between them. The CDR3 region has the DNA TGCGCCAGCAGCCAAGATCCGGGAAGGACTGAAGCTTTCTTT. It specifies CASSQDPGRTEAFF.

The V and J genes are TRBV7-3 and TRBJ2-1; 13 bases agree with TRBD2. CDR1 is SGHTA, CDR2 FQGTGA, per germline. This CDR3 contains 17 residues. V lost 5 bases, J lost 1 base, and 5 bases stayed unmatched. CDR3 amino acids: CASSPGLAGASYNEQFF. The CDR3 region has the DNA TGTGCCAGCAGCCCTGGACTAGCGGGAGCATCCTACAATGAGCAGTTCTTC. The full variable domain, rest sourced from reference TRBV7-3 and TRBJ2-1, is GAGVSQTPSNKVTEKGKYVELRCDPISGHTALYWYRQSLGQGPEFLIYFQGTGAADDSGLPNDRFFAVRPEGSVSTLKIQRTERGDSAVYLCASSPGLAGASYNEQFFGPGTRLTVL.

The chain carries TRBV4-1 and TRBJ1-4; D possibly corresponds to TRBD1 (6 bases). The V end lost 4 bases, the J end lost 6 bases, and 15 bases lay between the germline ends. Germline V gene lookup returns CDR1 MGHRA and CDR2 YSYEKL. This CDR3 contains 15 residues. CDR3 nucleotides: TGCGCCAGCAGCCCGAAGGGGGGGGCATATGAAAAACTGTTTTTT. Amino acids: CASSPKGGAYEKLFF.

V and J are TRBV5-1 and TRBJ2-3; 12 bases fit TRBD2. Per germline, CDR1 SGHRS and CDR2 YFSETQ. The CDR3 covers 17 residues. V dropped 0 bases and J dropped 5; count of bases not matched to a gene: 7. The CDR3 loop reads CASSLALAGGPRDTQYF. CDR3 nucleotide sequence: TGCGCCAGCAGCTTGGCTCTAGCGGGAGGGCCAAGAGATACGCAGTATTTT.

The DNA for the CDR3 is TGTGCCAGTAGTATAGCCGTGGTTAGGACAGAAGCTCAAGGAAATTATGGCTACACCTTC. Amino acid sequence: CASSIAVVRTEAQGNYGYTF. This sequence joins TRBV19 and TRBJ1-2; possibly TRBD1 for D (6 bases). Germline V lookup: CDR1 LNHDA, CDR2 SQIVND (reference sequence). V was pared by 1 base and J by 5 bases, with 29 bases between. The CDR3 runs to 20 residues.

The V gene is TRBV19, the J gene TRBJ1-3; D not certain. Trimming cost V 7 bases and J 3 bases, with 7 bases left between them. CDR3 length: 12 amino acids. Germline lookup yields CDR1 LNHDA and CDR2 SQIVND (reference sequence). The CDR3 sequence: CASTRVGNTIYF. The CDR3 region has the DNA TGTGCCAGTACGAGGGTTGGAAACACCATATATTTT. The complete variable domain, with remaining parts taken from reference TRBV19 and TRBJ1-3, reads DGGITQSPKYLFRKEGQNVTLSCEQNLNHDAMYWYRQDPGQGLRLIYYSQIVNDFQKGDIAEGYSVSREKKESFPLTVTSAQKNPTAFYLCASTRVGNTIYFGEGSWLTVV.

The chain combines TRBV30 with TRBJ1-4; D may be TRBD1 (6 bases). The CDR3 is made up of 15 amino acids. V was trimmed by 3 bases and J by 8 bases, leaving 19 bases between them. From germline, CDR1 is GTSNPN and CDR2 SVGIG (reference sequence). CDR3 sequence: CAWSETGGVGEKLFF. CDR3 sequence (DNA): TGTGCCTGGAGCGAGACAGGAGGTGTGGGGGAAAAACTGTTTTTT.

In nucleotides, the CDR3 is TGTGCCAGCAGCTTCCCGGGACTAGGGAGTGAGCAGTACTTC. It is translated as CASSFPGLGSEQYF. V usage is TRBV5-6 and J usage is TRBJ2-7; TRBD2 agrees at 8 bases. CDR3 length: 14 residues. V shed 2 bases and J 7 bases; nucleotides not matched to a gene: 8. Per germline, CDR1 SGHDT and CDR2 YYEEEE.

This sequence joins TRBV10-2 and TRBJ1-4, with a tentative D call TRBD1 (5 bases). CDR3 length equals 12 residues. Looked up from germline, CDR1 is WSHSY and CDR2 is SAAADI. V lost 6 bases and J lost 10, with 12 bases in between. The DNA for the CDR3 is TGCGCCAGCAGCGCAGACGGGGGAAAACTGTTTTTT. This gives the protein CASSADGGKLFF.

The V call is TRBV5-1, the J call TRBJ2-1; D possibly corresponds to TRBD2 (5 bases). The CDR3 runs 15 residues. Germline V CDR1 and CDR2: SGHRS, YFSETQ. V gave up 0 bases and J gave up 0 bases, with 7 bases separating them. CDR3 DNA sequence: TGCGCCAGCAGCTTGGACGGGAACTCCTACAATGAGCAGTTCTTC. Residues: CASSLDGNSYNEQFF.

The rearrangement joins TRBV5-1 to TRBJ1-2; 9 nucleotides match TRBD1. The V segment lost 0 bases and the J segment 8 bases; nucleotides outside the gene matches: 11. The CDR3 has 16 amino acids. Germline CDR1 SGHRS, CDR2 YFSETQ. The CDR3 nucleotides read TGCGCCAGCAGCTTGGGGGACAGGGCAAGGCTAGGAGGCTACACCTTC. It specifies CASSLGDRARLGGYTF.

V usage is TRBV6-6 and J usage is TRBJ1-6, with no clear D. This CDR3 comprises 15 residues. Looked up from germline, CDR1 is MNHNY and CDR2 is SVGAGI (reference sequence). The V end lost 4 bases, the J end lost 7 bases, and 14 bases lay between the germline ends. CDR3 nucleotides: TGTGCCAGCAGTTCGAGGGTCGGTGGAAATTCACCCCTCCACTTT. Amino acid sequence: CASSSRVGGNSPLHF.

With respect to this clone: The junction differs from germline at one of its ends, possibly a read error. This chain connects TRBV11-2 to TRBJ1-1; no firm D call. The CDR3 is 13 amino acids. CDR1 SGHAT and CDR2 FQNNGV come from the germline V gene. The CDR3 is CASSLDTGLEGPF. CDR3 DNA sequence: TGTGCCAGCAGCTTAGATACGGGGTTGGAGGGCCCTTTT.

J is TRBJ2-2 and V is TRBV7-3; a weak D match, TRBD1 (7 bases). Germline CDR1 is SGHTA and CDR2 is FQGTGA. The V and J ends lost 5 bases and 5 bases respectively, with 15 bases between them. This CDR3 comprises 15 residues. The CDR3 DNA reads as TGTGCCAGCAGCAAACAGGGGAGGTGGACCGGGGAGCTGTTTTTT. Protein sequence: CASSKQGRWTGELFF.

This rearrangement joins TRBV6-4 to TRBJ2-3; tentatively, D is TRBD2 (6 bases). CDR3 length: 15 amino acids. CDR1 is MRHNA, CDR2 SNTAGT, per germline. V dropped 3 bases and J dropped 2 bases, with 12 bases sitting between them. The CDR3 DNA follows: TGTGCCAGCAGTGAAGGTCTAGCGAACACAGATACGCAGTATTTT. As protein: CASSEGLANTDTQYF.

This chain connects TRBV10-2 to TRBJ2-1; 13 bases map to TRBD2. This CDR3 comprises 16 residues. In germline, CDR1 is WSHSY, CDR2 SAAADI. V dropped 5 bases and J dropped 8; count of bases not matched to a gene: 9. The CDR3 reads CASSSPGLAGRDEQFF. DNA of the CDR3: TGCGCCAGCAGTAGCCCGGGACTAGCGGGAAGGGATGAGCAGTTCTTC.

The CDR3 coding sequence is TGTGCCAGTGAAAGGGGGGGGGAGACCCAGTACTTC. This encodes CASERGGETQYF. This chain connects TRBV2 to TRBJ2-5; a weak D match, TRBD2 (7 bases). The CDR3 length is 12 residues. Trimming removed 9 bases from V and 5 bases from J, with 13 bases in between. Germline CDR1 SNHLY, CDR2 FYNNEI.